A single sample is the source of the 25 T cell receptor beta chains below, sequenced in a study of naive and memory T cell subsets. Points from the study as a whole: A few larger clonotypes appeared in naive repertoires, especially CD8, possibly memory cells re-expressing CD45RA.

Their target antigens are unknown. An equimolar mix of two oligonucleotides served as the beta constant-region primer for TRBC1 and TRBC2. Ligated cDNA was amplified by four rounds of PCR with nested alpha and beta constant-region primers and SP2. TCRdb itself ran the UMI-ligation and nested PCR reads through MiXCR, one entry per CDR3 protein. The sample lists 99,000 or so distinct CDR3 sequences; more than 12% were seen once. Source material: naive CD8+ T cells from blood. These receptors all come from a human donor in good health.

This clonotype appeared a few times. The chain employs TRBV27 and TRBJ2-7; 9 bases line up with TRBD1. V lost 5 bases to trimming and J lost 6 bases; unmatched junction nucleotides: 11. This CDR3 has 15 amino acids. Germline V lookup: CDR1 MNHEY, CDR2 SMNVEV (reference sequence). The CDR3 here is CASSPGQGRIGEQYF. The CDR3 DNA is TGTGCCAGCAGTCCTGGACAGGGGCGCATTGGCGAGCAGTACTTC.

The chain carries TRBV11-2 and TRBJ2-7, with D hard to call. In germline, CDR1 is SGHAT, CDR2 FQNNGV. V was pared by 0 bases and J by 6 bases, with 15 bases between. This CDR3 has 15 amino acids. The CDR3 coding sequence is TGTGCCAGCAGCTTAGAAGTACACCGATTGGGCGAGCAGTACTTC. Its protein is CASSLEVHRLGEQYF.

In its sample, this clonotype was seen a few times. The rearrangement uses TRBV27 and TRBJ2-7; possible D gene TRBD1, 6 bases. This CDR3 contains 15 residues. CDR1 and CDR2 from the germline V gene are MNHEY and SMNVEV (reference sequence). Deletions cut 7 bases from V and 0 bases from J, with 16 bases between. In DNA, the CDR3 is TGTGCCAGCAAGCCCACGGGACACCCCTCCTACGAGCAGTACTTC. Translated: CASKPTGHPSYEQYF.

This clonotype was observed at least ten times. This chain connects TRBV29-1 to TRBJ2-7, with 11 nucleotides matching TRBD1. The V gene's germline CDR1 is SQVTM and CDR2 ANQGSEA. The trim removed 6 bases at V and 3 bases at J, leaving 4 bases unmatched. This CDR3 is built from 13 residues. The chain's CDR3 is CSVPGTGGYEQYF. DNA for the CDR3: TGCAGCGTCCCAGGGACAGGGGGCTACGAGCAGTACTTC.

The chain uses TRBV29-1 and TRBJ2-2; TRBD1 agrees at 9 bases. The germline V gene encodes CDR1 SQVTM and CDR2 ANQGSEA. This CDR3 region has 14 residues. Trimming removed 6 bases from V and 6 bases from J; junction bases left unmatched: 8. The chain's CDR3 is CSVLGQGTAGELFF. CDR3 coding DNA: TGCAGCGTGCTAGGACAGGGGACGGCCGGGGAGCTGTTTTTT.

This clonotype has more than one count but fewer than ten. The V gene is TRBV20-1, the J gene TRBJ2-3; 8 nucleotides align to TRBD2. CDR3 size: 16 residues. Germline values: CDR1 DFQATT, CDR2 SNEGSKA (reference sequence). The junction had 6 bases not matched to a gene; V was cut back by 0 bases and J by 1 base. CDR3 protein: CSARESPTSGTDTQYF. The CDR3, as DNA: TGCAGTGCTAGAGAAAGTCCGACTAGCGGCACAGATACGCAGTATTTT.

This clonotype was observed a few times. This sequence joins TRBV3-1 and TRBJ2-3; D unresolved. Trimming removed 1 base from V and 0 bases from J, with 11 bases in between. This CDR3 region has 16 residues. In germline, CDR1 is LGHDT, CDR2 YNNKEL (reference sequence). CDR3 in amino acids: CASSQAPVPSTDTQYF. The CDR3 DNA reads as TGTGCCAGCAGCCAAGCGCCAGTCCCAAGCACAGATACGCAGTATTTT.

The CDR3 spells CASSPHGSSYNEQFF. The CDR3 DNA follows: TGTGCCAGCAGCCCCCACGGGAGCTCCTACAATGAGCAGTTCTTC. V usage is TRBV11-3 and J usage is TRBJ2-1, with a weak D call TRBD2 (6 bases). V shed 5 bases and J shed 0 bases, with 11 bases lying between them. The germline V gene encodes CDR1 SGHNT and CDR2 YENEEA. The CDR3 is made up of 15 amino acids. Variable domain in full (rest from reference TRBV11-3 and TRBJ2-1): EAGVVQSPRYKIIEKKQPVAFWCNPISGHNTLYWYLQNLGQGPELLIRYENEEAVDDSQLPKDRFSAERLKGVDSTLKIQPAELGDSAVYLCASSPHGSSYNEQFFGPGTRLTVL.

This clonotype was observed a handful of times. The chain uses TRBV3-1 and TRBJ2-2; D may be TRBD2 (6 bases). This CDR3 is 16 amino acids long. Per the germline V gene, CDR1 is LGHDT and CDR2 is YNNKEL (reference sequence). V was clipped by 0 bases and J by 3 bases, with 11 bases between them. CDR3 sequence reads: CASSQDLGGDTGELFF. The CDR3 DNA is TGTGCCAGCAGCCAAGATTTGGGGGGAGACACCGGGGAGCTGTTTTTT.

This clonotype was found a few times. The J gene is TRBJ2-1, the V gene TRBV10-3; 8 nucleotides agree with TRBD2. Germline CDR1 and CDR2: ENHRY and SYGVKD. The V and J ends lost 8 bases and 1 base, in that order; junction bases with no gene match: 7. The CDR3 contains 15 residues. CDR3 sequence reads: CAIGLASSSYNEQFF. For the CDR3, the DNA is TGTGCCATCGGACTAGCTAGTAGTTCCTACAATGAGCAGTTCTTC.

A few counts support this clonotype. This chain joins TRBV5-6 and TRBJ1-1, with D unresolved. V was pared by 4 bases and J by 7 bases, with 20 bases between. There are 15 residues in the CDR3. Germline V gene data show CDR1 as SGHDT and CDR2 as YYEEEE. The CDR3 sequence is CASSRSGVGRFEAFF. Written as DNA, the CDR3 is TGTGCCAGCAGCCGCAGTGGGGTCGGCAGGTTTGAAGCTTTCTTT.

A few counts support this clonotype. The DNA for the CDR3 is TGTGCCAGCAATATTGGGACTAGCGGCAATGAGCAGTTCTTC. It codes for CASNIGTSGNEQFF. The chain joins TRBV12-3 or TRBV12-4 to TRBJ2-1; TRBD2 aligns across 11 bases. The CDR3 runs 14 residues. V shed 7 bases and J 6 bases; nucleotides not matched to a gene: 5.

This clonotype came up a few times. This rearrangement joins TRBV7-9 to TRBJ2-5; 7 bases match TRBD2. The V segment lost 5 bases and the J segment 2 bases; nucleotides outside the gene matches: 5. The V gene's germline CDR1 is SEHNR and CDR2 FQNEAQ (reference sequence). There are 14 residues in the CDR3. The CDR3 sequence: CASSPREVQETQYF. CDR3 coding DNA: TGTGCCAGCAGCCCACGGGAGGTTCAAGAGACCCAGTACTTC.

This clonotype occurred a few times. The chain carries TRBV7-2 and TRBJ2-7; 10 bases match TRBD1. The germline gives CDR1 SGHTA, CDR2 FQGNSA. This CDR3 is 15 amino acids long. V lost 5 bases and J lost 5; bases outside the gene matches: 9. The CDR3 nucleotides read TGTGCCAGCAGCGCCCGGGACAGGGGTTCAGACGAGCAGTACTTC. Its translation is CASSARDRGSDEQYF.

This clonotype was seen only a few times. V usage is TRBV9 and J usage is TRBJ1-6; D unresolved. V dropped 0 bases and J dropped 10 bases, with 11 bases sitting between them. Germline-derived CDR1 and CDR2 are SGDLS and YYNGEE. This CDR3 is 14 amino acids long. Written as DNA, the CDR3 is TGTGCCAGCAGCGTAGAAGGATCTGACTCACCCCTCCACTTT. Protein product: CASSVEGSDSPLHF. The full variable domain, its missing parts supplied by reference TRBV9 and TRBJ1-6, is DSGVTQTPKHLITATGQRVTLRCSPRSGDLSVYWYQQSLDQGLQFLIQYYNGEERAKGNILERFSAQQFPDLHSELNLSSLELGDSALYFCASSVEGSDSPLHFGNGTRLTVT.

This clonotype showed up many times. The V and J genes are TRBV7-9 and TRBJ1-1; the match to TRBD1 covers 8 bases. The trim removed 7 bases at V and 1 base at J, leaving 8 bases unmatched. The CDR3 runs to 15 residues. Germline V gene lookup returns CDR1 SEHNR and CDR2 FQNEAQ (reference sequence). The CDR3 region has the DNA TGTGCCAGCATCCACGGGGGACAGGCGAACACTGAAGCTTTCTTT. Translating it yields CASIHGGQANTEAFF.

Many counts were recorded for this clonotype. The CDR3 DNA is TGTGCCAGCAGTTACTCTCCGGGGGAGACCCAGTACTTC. Its translation: CASSYSPGETQYF. The gene calls are TRBV6-6 and TRBJ2-5; a weak D match, TRBD2 (5 bases). The CDR3 contains 13 residues. Germline V gives CDR1 MNHNY, CDR2 SVGAGI (reference sequence). V was cut by 0 bases and J by 5 bases, with 7 bases left in between.

The chain carries TRBV27 and TRBJ2-1, with TRBD2 matching 7 bases. Germline values: CDR1 MNHEY, CDR2 SMNVEV (reference sequence). With 8 bases clipped from V and 5 bases from J, the junction kept 9 bases outside the gene matches. The CDR3 extends over 14 amino acids. CDR3 in amino acids: CASLRWEGHNEQFF. CDR3 DNA sequence: TGTGCCAGCCTGCGGTGGGAGGGCCACAATGAGCAGTTCTTC.

The CDR3 DNA sequence: TGTGCCAGCAGTTTTATCAGCGGGACCTACAATGAGCAGTTCTTC. Residues: CASSFISGTYNEQFF. The chain uses TRBV28 and TRBJ2-1; TRBD2 matches 7 bases. The germline CDR1 and CDR2 sequences are MDHEN and SYDVKM. This CDR3 region has 15 residues. V gave up 3 bases and J gave up 2 bases; unmatched junction bases: 4.

This clonotype was counted between two and nine times. The chain employs TRBV11-3 and TRBJ2-7; D gene ambiguous. The CDR3 is made up of 15 amino acids. Germline values: CDR1 SGHNT, CDR2 YENEEA. Trimming took off 5 bases at V and 3 bases at J, with 17 bases between the two ends. The CDR3 region has the DNA TGTGCCAGCAGCGCAACATGGCAGGTAAACTACGAGCAGTACTTC. It encodes CASSATWQVNYEQYF.

This clonotype was counted a few times. The V gene is TRBV4-2, the J gene TRBJ2-7, with 13 bases fitting TRBD2. Germline CDR1 reads LGHNA; CDR2 reads YNFKEQ. The CDR3 sequence is 16 residues long. The V gene end was trimmed by 3 bases and the J gene end by 3 bases; junction bases not matched to a gene: 5. The CDR3 spells CASSQGGLAGSYEQYF. DNA for the CDR3: TGTGCCAGCAGCCAGGGGGGACTAGCGGGAAGCTACGAGCAGTACTTC.

The genes are TRBV7-6 and TRBJ1-1; no clear D gene. V lost 5 bases and J 5 bases, leaving 21 bases between the germline ends. Looked up from germline, CDR1 is SGHVS and CDR2 is FNYEAQ. This CDR3 is 16 amino acids long. The CDR3 protein is CASSRYVGVKETEAFF. The CDR3 bases are TGTGCCAGCAGCCGATATGTCGGGGTAAAAGAGACTGAAGCTTTCTTT.

This clonotype was observed a handful of times. J is TRBJ2-1 and V is TRBV19, with TRBD2 identical over 9 bases. Trimming at V came to 10 bases and at J to 2 bases, leaving 3 bases not matched to a gene. The CDR3 consists of 13 residues. CDR1 is LNHDA, CDR2 SQIVND, per germline (reference sequence). The CDR3 region is CATLAGPYNEQFF. CDR3 sequence (DNA): TGTGCCACCCTAGCGGGGCCCTACAATGAGCAGTTCTTC. The variable domain in full, completed from reference TRBV19 and TRBJ2-1, reads DGGITQSPKYLFRKEGQNVTLSCEQNLNHDAMYWYRQDPGQGLRLIYYSQIVNDFQKGDIAEGYSVSREKKESFPLTVTSAQKNPTAFYLCATLAGPYNEQFFGPGTRLTVL.

The rearrangement joins TRBV7-6 to TRBJ1-6, with 9 bases lining up with TRBD1. The CDR3 totals 14 residues. Germline-derived CDR1 and CDR2 are SGHVS and FNYEAQ. Trimming cost V 1 base and J 16 bases; bases outside gene matches: 8. The CDR3 coding sequence is TGTGCCAGCAGCTTAGGGGAGGACAGGGGACCACTCCACTTT. Translated, it gives CASSLGEDRGPLHF.

The sample holds a few counts of this clonotype. The V gene is TRBV3-1, the J gene TRBJ2-2; 7 bases are a match to TRBD1. The CDR3 has 15 residues. Germline V gene data show CDR1 as LGHDT and CDR2 as YNNKEL (reference sequence). V shed 6 bases and J 6 bases; nucleotides not matched to a gene: 10. CDR3: CASRPTGTAPGELFF. In nucleotides, the CDR3 is TGTGCCAGCAGACCGACAGGGACAGCCCCCGGGGAGCTGTTTTTT.